This entry lists 3 T cell receptor beta chains sequenced from one sample in a study of cytotoxic CD8 clonotypes in ibrutinib-treated CLL. The repertoire was sequenced with immunoSEQ multiplex PCR; TCRdb's copy has only in-frame clones and lacks some. This repertoire shows about 200,000 clones, 72% found once; its top ten account for around an eighth. The sequencing used PBMCs, collected after 24 months of ibrutinib treatment. The receptors come from a human donor with chronic lymphocytic leukemia.

This chain joins TRBV7-2 and TRBJ2-1, with D unclear. V was clipped by 1 base and J by 0 bases, with 10 bases between them. The CDR3 is 16 amino acids. CDR1 SGHTA and CDR2 FQGNSA come from the germline V gene. The CDR3 region is CASSLGPQSSYNEQFF. The CDR3 DNA reads TGTGCCAGCAGCTTAGGGCCACAGAGCTCCTACAATGAGCAGTTCTTC.

This chain joins TRBV14 and TRBJ2-1, with a weak D call TRBD1 (5 bases). CDR3 length: 13 amino acids. CDR1 is SGHDN and CDR2 is FVKESK in the germline V gene. The CDR3 coding sequence is TGTGCAACCTCTGGGGCGGTTTACAATGAGCAGTTCTTC. This sequence encodes CATSGAVYNEQFF.

This chain uses TRBV15 with TRBJ2-1; TRBD2 is a possible D gene (8 bases). Trimming shortened V by 3 bases and J by 7 bases, and 19 bases separated the two germline ends. Per germline, CDR1 LNHNV and CDR2 YYDKDF (reference sequence). The CDR3 length is 16 residues. DNA of the CDR3: TGTGCCACCAGCAGGGGGACAGCGGGAGTAGGGAATGAGCAGTTCTTC. Amino acid sequence: CATSRGTAGVGNEQFF.